This T cell receptor (beta chain) was found in a study of T cell responses to AZD1222 COVID-19 vaccine. The table came from immunoSEQ multiplex PCR; TCRdb's copy has only in-frame clones and leaves some out. This table has around 100,000 clones, less than 95% appearing once. Germline assignment: CDR1 SGHTA and CDR2 FQGTGA. V lost 2 bases, J lost 1 base, and 3 bases stayed unmatched. CDR3 length: 15 amino acids. This chain joins TRBV7-3 and TRBJ1-1; 8 bases agree with TRBD1. The clonotype originates from an adult in good health. The sequencing used peripheral blood, collected on day 0 of AZD1222 vaccination. The CDR3 sequence is CASSLSGQANTEAFF. In DNA, the CDR3 is TGTGCCAGCAGCTTATCGGGACAGGCGAACACTGAAGCTTTCTTT.